This T cell receptor (beta chain) was sequenced for a study of shared clonotypes between healthy human individuals (TCRdb year 2020). Broadly, across the study: The cohort included a few men and a couple of women between 18 and 49 years of age. Per donor, three plates each were used for CD4 naive and CD4 memory, two for CD8 naive, and one for CD8 memory. To increase sequencing depth and limit assay-specific biases, different laboratories used diverse techniques to prepare libraries and sequence TCR repertoires. Per donor, leukapheresis produced somewhere between about 0.94 and 9 billion PBMCs. To estimate repertoire size and how much clonotypes are shared between individuals, the study performed deep sequencing of blood TCR repertoires from 4 to 6 healthy adults.

Points the paper makes about the study in general: The small number of donors limited the genetic and exposure-history diversity represented. Rarefaction of sorted-subset datasets indicated incomplete sequencing despite the large sequencing depth. Based on pairwise subsampling, the degree of clonotype sharing among donors was expected to be affected by sequencing depth. Sampling was restricted to blood, and TCR repertoires in tissue are likely to differ from TCR repertoires in blood. Compared with non-shared clonotypes, the clonotypes found in all four sorted-subset donors had higher generation probabilities. When a handful of donors were compared, the shared fraction of clonotypes was around 5.1% for naive CD4, less than 4% for naive CD8, 2% to 2.5% for memory CD4, and 0.35% to 0.4% for memory CD8. Estimated clonotype richness was generally larger for naive than for memory subsets.

Worth noting for this clone: Its antigen target is currently unknown. No base quality information exists; no much larger clone differs at one position.

The CDR3, cysteine through phenylalanine, is 13 amino acids long. The only DNA kept is the CDR3, 39 bases in frame from the first base. CDR1 and CDR2 were assigned from the germline V gene (reference sequence) as MNHEY and SMNVEV. Trimming costs V 3 bases and J 4 bases, and their ends lie 7 bases apart. Using the deep immunoSEQ assay, multiplex PCR amplified TCR CDR3 regions from genomic DNA. Genomic DNA extracted from each cell subset was distributed evenly over all wells of several immunoSEQ 96-well plates, and each plate served as one replicate. Each replicate PCR for sorted subsets received approximately 200 ng genomic DNA, equal to about 30,000 T cell genomes. The purified libraries were quantified using a Qubit 3.0 fluorometer, sized with a Bioanalyzer 2100, and then quantified again using the KAPA Library Quantification kit. Every immunoSEQ 96-well plate was sequenced on a dedicated single-read 150-cycle Illumina NextSeq 550 flow cell. In the paper's pipeline: Because the immunoSEQ output included only junctional sequences and no quality scores, the filtering could not be the same as the filtering used for full-length reads. Sequences were annotated with PyIR, a Python wrapper for IgBLAST v1.9, and V/J genes and CDR3 were assigned using IMGT germline references. Reads were removed for weak V/J assignments (E-value above 1e-6), missing CDR3, stop codons, out-of-frame junctions, or ambiguous translated residues. V3J clonotypes were defined as sequences sharing an identical inferred V gene, J gene, and CDR3 amino acid sequence. Percentage overlap between repertoires was calculated by dividing the number of shared unique clonotypes by the size of the smaller repertoire. Repertoire richness was assessed with RTK rarefaction, the Chao1 estimator, and Recon v2.1 estimates of unobserved clonotypes. For all TCRbeta clonotypes obtained by the gDNA method from a few donors, generation probabilities were computed with OLGA. The table was pulled from immuneACCESS by TCRdb, which kept in-frame rearrangements only. Such tables lose some clones; where checked, under half of the loss comes from unresolved V genes, and the rest has no known cause. V, J and clone size are taken as reported in that table, and D and trimming were inferred from the DNA itself. The sample table lists hundreds of thousands of clones, around 96% of them with a count of one. The ten largest account for more than 0.085% of the sample.

CD8 naive samples were CD45RO-negative cells positively selected for CCR7, giving a CD45RA+CCR7+ population that excluded TemRA cells. Donors were healthy HIV-negative adults with no recently reported acute infections or vaccinations. All donors were Caucasian adults living in Nashville, Tennessee, USA. Blood was collected by leukapheresis, and PBMCs were isolated by Ficoll-Histopaque density gradient centrifugation and then cryopreserved in liquid nitrogen vapor phase. Analytical flow cytometry was used to check the purity and quantity of each magnetically sorted T cell population. From each sorted fraction, genomic DNA was isolated and quantified by UV absorbance on a Nanodrop 2000c.

Recombination connected TRBV27 to TRBJ2-1; no D gene can be assigned with confidence. This TCR was sampled from a woman aged 25 to 39 in good health. The specimen was naive CD8+ T cells sorted from blood. In the paper's terms, the cell subset or site label means: CD45RA+CCR7+. At the DNA level, the sequence is TGTGCCAGCAGTTTCCCTGGGTACAATGAGCAGTTCTTC. Its coded protein is CASSFPGYNEQFF.